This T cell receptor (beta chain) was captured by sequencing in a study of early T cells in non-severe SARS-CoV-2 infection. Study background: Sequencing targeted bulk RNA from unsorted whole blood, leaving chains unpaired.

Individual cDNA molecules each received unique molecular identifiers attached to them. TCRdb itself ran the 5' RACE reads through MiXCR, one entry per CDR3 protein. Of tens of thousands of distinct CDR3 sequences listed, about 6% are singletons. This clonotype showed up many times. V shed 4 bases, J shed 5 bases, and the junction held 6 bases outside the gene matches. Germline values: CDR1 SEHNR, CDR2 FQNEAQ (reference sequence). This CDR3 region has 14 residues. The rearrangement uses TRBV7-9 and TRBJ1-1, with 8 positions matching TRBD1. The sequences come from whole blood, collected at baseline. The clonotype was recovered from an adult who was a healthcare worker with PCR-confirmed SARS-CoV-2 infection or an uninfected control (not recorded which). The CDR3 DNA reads TGTGCCAGCAGCTCACGGACAGGGAGGACTGAAGCTTTCTTT. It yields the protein CASSSRTGRTEAFF.